This T cell receptor beta chain appears in the sequencing data of a study of T cells in Graves' hyperthyroidism and ophthalmopathy. Template material for amplifying TCR beta CDR3 regions consisted of RNA transcripts. First-round RT-PCR of the TCR CDR3 relied on the HTBI primer set. One entry per CDR3 protein results from TCRdb running MiXCR on the multiplex PCR reads. The sample yields over 500,000 distinct CDR3 sequences, more than 15% seen once. Trimming removed 3 bases at V and 7 bases at J, with 9 bases between. The CDR3 length is 12 residues. From germline, CDR1 is GTSNPN and CDR2 SVGIG (reference sequence). This clonotype has at least ten counts.

Sample: blood. This clonotype was sampled from a woman aged 25 to 39 with Graves' ophthalmopathy. The chain is built from TRBV30 and TRBJ1-4, with D tentatively TRBD1 (6 bases). The CDR3 coding sequence is TGTGCCTGGAGAGGGGGGGGTGAAAAACTGTTTTTT. Translated: CAWRGGGEKLFF. The whole variable domain, remainder taken from reference TRBV30 and TRBJ1-4, is SQTIHQWPATLVQPVGSPLSLECTVEGTSNPNLYWYRQAAGRGLQLLFYSVGIGQISSEVPQNLSASRPQDRQFILSSKKLLLSDSGFYLCAWRGGGEKLFFGSGTQLSVL.